This T cell receptor beta chain was identified during a study of T cells in tuberculosis. Measured with immunoSEQ multiplex PCR; TCRdb has only the in-frame clones, and not every one. This table has tens of thousands of clones, 92% appearing once. V lost 1 base to trimming and J lost 3 bases; unmatched junction nucleotides: 6. CDR3 length: 15 amino acids. CDR1 is SGHNT and CDR2 is YYREEE in the germline V gene (reference sequence). At study entry, adolescents had tuberculin skin tests and IGRA screening. To note about this clone: As yet, its antigen is unknown.

Study outcomes and limitations: Active tuberculosis alpha repertoires lay closer to GMM-specific TCRs than controls'. Shorter CDR3-alpha in active tuberculosis partly drove smaller distances. Using the GMM-specific repertoire gave 85% to 90% accuracy versus approximately 70% with motifs.

The chain has TRBV5-4 and TRBJ2-7; 8 bases map to TRBD1. The receptor was derived from a donor aged 10-29 years with latent tuberculosis or without tuberculosis infection. Some clones in this sample may be carry-over from other donors' samples. Sequencing was performed on PBMCs. CDR3 sequence (DNA): TGTGCCAGCAGCTTGTCTACAGGGGGTTTCTACGAGCAGTACTTC. It yields the protein CASSLSTGGFYEQYF. The complete variable domain, with remaining parts taken from reference TRBV5-4 and TRBJ2-7, reads ETGVTQSPTHLIKTRGQQVTLRCSSQSGHNTVSWYQQALGQGPQFIFQYYREEENGRGNFPPRFSGLQFPNYSSELNVNALELDDSALYLCASSLSTGGFYEQYFGPGTRLTVT.